This T cell receptor (beta chain) came from a study of T cell repertoires in cytomegalovirus infection. TCRdb itself ran the reads through MiXCR, one entry per CDR3 protein. The sample records about 830,000 distinct CDR3 sequences, less than 35% being singletons. At least ten counts were recorded for this clonotype. Antigen: not known. The TCR originated in a human donor in good health (CMV status not recorded). Some clones in this sample may be carry-over from other donors' samples. The material was cultured CD8+ T cells from PBMCs, obtained from culture after CMV antigen stimulation.

The CDR3 DNA is TGTGCCAGCAGTGAATTTGGGACAGGGGGGGAAAATGAGCAGTTCTTC. Protein sequence: CASSEFGTGGENEQFF. The chain recombines TRBV12-3 or TRBV12-4 with TRBJ2-1; 11 positions agree with TRBD1. This CDR3 has 16 residues. V lost 5 bases to trimming and J lost 7 bases; unmatched junction nucleotides: 10.